Listed here are 10 T cell receptor beta chains from one sample, sequenced in a study of CD8+CD57+ T cells in acquired aplastic anemia. Genomic DNA acted as the template from which TCR beta VDJ combination and CDR3 sequence profiling were carried out. TCRdb re-called the reads with MiXCR, one entry per CDR3 protein. This table has some 92,000 distinct CDR3 sequences, roughly two thirds appearing once. Patients selected for sequencing had displayed CD8+CD57+ cell expansion by flow cytometry. The sample taken for sequencing was sorted CD4+, CD8+, or CD8+CD57+ T cells (not recorded which) from PBMCs. These receptors were obtained from a human donor with aplastic anemia.

A note on this clonotype: This may come from a read error, since a much larger clone is one base off. The chain employs TRBV27 and TRBJ1-1; no clear D. V lost 8 bases to trimming and J lost 4 bases, with 11 bases between them. CDR1 MNHEY and CDR2 SMNVEV come from the germline V gene (reference sequence). This CDR3 is built from 12 residues. CDR3 residues: CASFGLSTEAFF. DNA of the CDR3: TGTGCCAGCTTCGGTCTGAGCACTGAAGCTTTCTTT.

The rearrangement joins TRBV5-1 to TRBJ2-7, with D perhaps matching TRBD2 (6 bases). Trimming removed 2 bases at V and 7 bases at J, with 13 bases between. This CDR3 is built from 13 residues. From germline, CDR1 is SGHRS and CDR2 YFSETQ. This CDR3 is CASSFTAEGEQYF. CDR3 DNA: TGCGCCAGCAGCTTTACGGCGGAGGGGGAGCAGTACTTC.

The chain has TRBV19 and TRBJ1-1; the D is unclear. Germline V gene sequence: CDR1 LNHDA, CDR2 SQIVND (reference sequence). CDR3 length: 11 amino acids. Trimming left V 1 base short and J 6 bases short, with 3 bases between. CDR3 nucleotides: TGTGCCAGTAGTATAGCGTCTGAAGCTTTCTTT. This sequence encodes CASSIASEAFF.

For this clonotype: One junction end does not reproduce the germline sequence, and a read error may be involved. The V and J genes are TRBV10-3 and TRBJ1-3; possible D gene TRBD1, 6 bases. Per germline, CDR1 ENHRY and CDR2 SYGVKD. The CDR3 is made up of 14 amino acids. The chain's CDR3 is CPMGGGKAGNTIYF. CDR3 DNA sequence: TGTCCCATGGGGGGGGGCAAGGCTGGAAACACCATATATTTT.

The chain combines TRBV3-1 with TRBJ2-7, with TRBD1 matching 10 bases. The CDR3 sequence is 14 residues long. After removal of 3 bases from V and 7 bases from J, the junction contained 6 bases not matched to a gene. The germline gives CDR1 LGHDT, CDR2 YNNKEL (reference sequence). The CDR3 protein is CASSHPGQGPEQYF. CDR3 coding DNA: TGTGCCAGCAGCCACCCGGGACAGGGGCCTGAGCAGTACTTC.

The chain links TRBV29-1 to TRBJ2-6; D not resolved. With 1 base removed from V and 1 base from J, the gap between germline ends came to 5 bases. Germline V lookup: CDR1 SQVTM, CDR2 ANQGSEA. This CDR3 contains 14 residues. The CDR3 DNA sequence: TGCAGCGTTGAAGCGGAGTCTGGGGCCAACGTCCTGACTTTC. Protein: CSVEAESGANVLTF.

This clonotype showed up many times. The V and J genes are TRBV4-1 and TRBJ2-7; 12 bases fit TRBD1. Trimming took 0 bases from V and 7 from J; bases not matched to a gene: 7. Germline V CDR1 and CDR2: MGHRA, YSYEKL. The CDR3 extends over 16 amino acids. The CDR3 region is CASSQDRGQGAYEQYF. CDR3 DNA: TGCGCCAGCAGCCAAGATAGGGGACAGGGGGCGTATGAGCAGTACTTC.

The rearrangement links TRBV10-2 to TRBJ2-7, with D unresolved. The CDR3 covers 13 residues. Trimming removed 0 bases at V and 3 bases at J, with 6 bases between. Germline CDR1 reads WSHSY; CDR2 reads SAAADI. Here the CDR3 DNA reads TGCGCCAGCAGTGAGTCGCCGTTCTACGAGCAGTACTTC. It codes for CASSESPFYEQYF.

CDR3 sequence: CASRRQGAETQYF. CDR3 coding DNA: TGTGCCAGCAGGCGACAGGGAGCGGAGACCCAGTACTTC. The rearrangement joins TRBV2 to TRBJ2-5; 7 nucleotides line up with TRBD1. Germline V lookup: CDR1 SNHLY, CDR2 FYNNEI. CDR3 size: 13 residues. V trimming: 6 bases; J trimming: 5 bases; junction bases outside the gene matches: 6.

In this sample, this clonotype turned up once. The gene calls are TRBV10-3 and TRBJ1-2; 9 nucleotides line up with TRBD1. This CDR3 is built from 15 residues. Germline V gives CDR1 ENHRY, CDR2 SYGVKD. J was trimmed by 3 bases and V by 4 bases; bases with no gene match: 6. The CDR3 loop reads CAISATGTGHYGYTF. The CDR3 DNA sequence: TGTGCCATCAGTGCGACCGGGACAGGGCACTATGGCTACACCTTC.